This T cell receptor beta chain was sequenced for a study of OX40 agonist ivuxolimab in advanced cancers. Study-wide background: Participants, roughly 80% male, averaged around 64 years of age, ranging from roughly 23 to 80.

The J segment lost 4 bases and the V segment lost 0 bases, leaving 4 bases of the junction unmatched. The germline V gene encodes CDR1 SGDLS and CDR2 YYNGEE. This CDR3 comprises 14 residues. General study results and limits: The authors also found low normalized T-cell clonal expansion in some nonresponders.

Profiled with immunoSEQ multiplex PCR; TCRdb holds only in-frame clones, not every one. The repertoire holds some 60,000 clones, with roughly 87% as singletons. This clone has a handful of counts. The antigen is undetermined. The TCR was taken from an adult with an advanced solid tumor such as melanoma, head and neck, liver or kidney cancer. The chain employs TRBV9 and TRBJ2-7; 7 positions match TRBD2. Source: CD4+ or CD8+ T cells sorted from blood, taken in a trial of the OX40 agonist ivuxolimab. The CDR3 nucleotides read TGTGCCAGCAGCGTAGCGGGCGGGGGATACGAGCAGTACTTC. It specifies CASSVAGGGYEQYF.